This paragraph covers one T cell receptor (beta chain) sequence. Its antigen target is currently unknown. Base qualities are not recorded, but no much larger clone differs from it by a single base. The CDR3 spans 14 residues, from the cysteine through the phenylalanine. Of all the DNA, just the CDR3 is kept, 42 bases in frame from base 1. CDR1 MRHNA and CDR2 SNTAGT were looked up in the germline V gene. V loses 0 bases at its end and J loses 4 bases; junction bases beyond the gene matches: 1. To prepare the library, the immunoSEQ multiplex PCR assay was applied. The multiplex PCR relied on a mix of 60 forward primers for TCR Vbeta segments and 13 reverse primers for TCR Jbeta segments. A multiplex PCR assay on genomic DNA amplified the CDR3 region of rearranged TCR beta genes. The Illumina HiSeq System was used to sequence the amplified TCR beta libraries as 87-base-pair reads. The published analysis was carried out like this. In a later analysis, some 80 million unique TCR beta chains were counted across the roughly 700 repertoires, and around 10 million of these chains were shared by at least two donors. Raw reads were error-corrected and collapsed into unique sequences with a nearest-neighbor algorithm that merged closely related sequences to remove PCR and sequencing errors. V, D and J gene segments were assigned by aligning CDR3 sequences to IMGT reference sequences. Each retained sequence needed at least a six-nucleotide match to both a V gene segment and a J gene segment. Rearrangements were called productive when the CDR3 lacked stop codons and stayed in frame with V and J; all others were non-productive. Following IMGT convention, CDR3 was defined as the stretch from the second conserved V-encoded cysteine to the conserved J-encoded phenylalanine. In an earlier analysis of roughly 580 of the donors, sequences lacking an unambiguous match to a single V gene segment were excluded. An earlier analysis of approximately 590 of the donors called V segments functional above 56.7% productive rearrangements and segregating when the between-donor standard deviation exceeded 5%. A statistical classification framework was developed to diagnose cytomegalovirus status using the catalog of TCR beta chain sequences. V and J gene assignment, in a later analysis, came from comparing TCR nucleotide sequences with IMGT/GENE-DB human TR gene sequences. The TCRdist pipeline was used in a later analysis to assign CDR3 sequences and most-parsimonious VDJ recombination scenarios. In a later analysis, each TCR beta chain was defined by its CDR3 amino acid sequence together with its V-gene family, and reads lacking a unique V-gene family were excluded. To address suspected cross-contamination and a sequencing artifact, a later analysis removed roughly 580 highly shared, low-generation-probability nucleotide sequences. In a later analysis, a clonal expansion index was calculated for each public chain from normalized within-repertoire ranks of inferred template counts. Generation probabilities in a later analysis came from a VDJ recombination model fitted to out-of-frame rearrangements, and those results were checked against IGoR. A later analysis scored TCR-TCR, TCR-HLA and TCR-CMV co-occurrence with hypergeometric tests, applying a repertoire-size bias correction to TCR pairs. False discovery rates were estimated in a later analysis by permuting HLA or CMV assignments 20 times. In a later analysis, co-occurring TCRs were grouped using DBSCAN, with TCRdist sequence similarity added in when clustering inside HLA-allele-positive subsets. Repertoires with fewer than 30,000 or more than 120,000 public chains, plus five repertoires with anomalous nucleotide sharing, were excluded from co-occurrence clustering. In its TCRdb copy, this immuneACCESS table keeps in-frame sequences only and misses some clones. Where compared with another copy, unresolved V genes explain less than half of these, and the others have no known cause. Clone size and V and J calls were adopted from that table, with D and trimming inferred from the DNA. The sample yields a few hundred thousand clones; about 77% were counted once. The ten most abundant clones make up less than 3% of the sample.

The data were obtained in a study of cytomegalovirus exposure and HLA in healthy donors (dated by TCRdb to the late 2010s). Study-level background: An earlier analysis of more than 550 of the donors reported under 300 Gb of sequence data and about 120 million unique TCR beta sequences obtained from roughly 180 million T cells. Class I and class II HLA loci were covered by the typing at four-digit resolution. The later analysis used no new phenotypic data to find candidate immune exposures, relying instead on TCR beta sequences and their occurrence across donors. The study combined high-throughput TCR immunosequencing, statistical association of individual TCRs with disease status, and machine learning to predict cytomegalovirus infection status. The study was designed to test whether signatures of past pathogen exposure could be identified by cataloging public T cell receptors. Approximately 310 gigabases of sequencing data and approximately 84 million unique TCR sequences were included in an early release covering about 620 HLA-typed donors. The number of typed donors differed by locus: roughly 620-640 for A, B, C, DRB1 and DQB1; approximately 530 for DQA1; some 610 for DPA1; and some 430 for DPB1. Across approximately 400 genotyped donors of the cohort, an average of about 200,000 unique TCR beta nucleotide sequences per donor were sequenced, and roughly 20% of those sequences were non-productive. The genetic ancestry cluster associated with self-reported Caucasian donors included 80% to 90% of the roughly 410 genotyped donors. In a later genetic analysis, genome-wide SNP genotypes for about three fifths of the roughly 670 donors were used, and that subset was treated as a discovery cohort. A later analysis re-analyzed previously published TCR beta repertoires from hundreds of donors and added high-resolution HLA genotyping to study TCR occurrence patterns. The study profiled the T cell repertoires of some 610 subjects by immunosequencing and related them to cytomegalovirus serostatus. To decide whether each TCR beta V gene segment behaved as functional or pseudogenic, an earlier analysis of nearly 600 of the donors relied on high-throughput TCR beta sequencing. Donor age, sex, ethnicity and CMV serostatus were collected together with the repertoire data. Besides the first cohort of approximately 710 subjects, a separate validation cohort made up of 120 different subjects was used. Roughly 5 DR-DQ haplotypes were handled as single units for association and clustering because linkage in the cohort was strong. All discovery cohort repertoires had been generated using a single sequencing platform.

In total, over 600 healthy bone marrow donors made up the cohort. At the time of sampling, every cohort member was nominally healthy, though immune exposures that went unrecorded were likely present. The donor was CMV seronegative and belonged to the group of 352 seronegative cohort members. A peripheral blood sample was collected from each donor, and TCR beta sequencing was performed on peripheral blood mononuclear cells. Genomic DNA extraction from the blood cell samples was performed with the Qiagen DNeasy Blood Extraction Kit. Broader findings and caveats from the paper: Cytomegalovirus status was reported to be diagnosed by the classifier with high specificity and sensitivity in both the original and validation cohorts. In a later analysis, most CMV-associated TCR beta chains were found to appear HLA-restricted, with HLA associations seemingly driven largely by CMV exposure. In a later analysis, the rate of TCR association differed among HLA loci, with DRB1 alleles having the most associated TCRs and HLA-C alleles having the fewest. Sequencing depth was assumed to be roughly uniform across donors in the presence/absence analyses, though that assumption may not hold. A later analysis reported that several top co-occurrence clusters appeared linked to parvovirus B19, influenza, CMV and Epstein-Barr virus. A cluster of highly shared sequence variants was judged likely to represent a technical artifact of the sequencing pipeline. Correlated functional status among segregating V segments might reflect linkage disequilibrium, but an unknown experimental factor could not be ruled out. Because counts were too low, under 20 rarely observed V segments, including chromosome 9 orphons, were left out of the earlier analysis of 500 to 650 of the donors. Broadly in line with IMGT annotations, most TCR beta V segments showed up in productive rearrangements about 87% or about 30% of the time in an earlier analysis of around 550 of the donors. Most TCR sequences were seen in very few donors, while some public TCRs were found in many individuals. A few of the identified cytomegalovirus-associated TCR beta chains were confirmed in vitro to be specific for cytomegalovirus antigens. In a later genetic analysis, fewer N-insertions in productive TCRs were reported among donors in an Asian-associated ancestry cluster than the roughly 700-donor mean. The study listed 164 TCR beta chains as associated with cytomegalovirus. For the cohort, immune exposure information was limited to CMV serostatus. It was suggested by the authors that the approach could potentially be generalized to other disease states and immunological phenotypes. Because some donors lacked HLA typing at each locus, the association tests relied only on the typed subset. A further reported finding was that TCR beta sequences accurately predicted the HLA-A and HLA-B alleles for most subjects in the first cohort. This cohort had only TCR beta chains sequenced, and the lack of alpha or paired-chain data limited which features could be detected. A later analysis associated 16,951 TCR beta sequences with specific HLA alleles at a false discovery rate of 0.05. Strong co-occurrence of HLA alleles, especially DR and DQ, made assigning TCR associations to individual alleles difficult. In a later analysis, HLA-associated TCR beta chains were found to be more clonally expanded and to have lower generation probabilities than equally common non-associated chains. Some IMGT-functional V segments, including TRBV6-2 and TRBV6-3, could not be told apart with the 87-base-pair reads, so those segments were excluded. V-gene and J-gene trimming of TCR beta chains was associated with a missense DCLRE1C variant in a later genetic analysis, and the association was replicated in an independent cohort.

The sample comprised PBMCs. The V and J segments used are TRBV6-4 and TRBJ2-3; 7 bases in the middle match TRBD2. This receptor was taken from a woman aged 25 to 45 in good health and CMV-seronegative. The DNA reads as follows: TGTGCCAGCAGTGACTCGAGCGGGGCAGATACGCAGTATTTT. Translated, this gives CASSDSSGADTQYF.